The sequence of this T cell receptor beta chain was determined in a study of post-analysis software for immune sequencing data. Study results and caveats: There was significantly lower normalized Chao1 diversity in multiple sclerosis patients than in controls. Five or six TRBV segments were more frequent in patients than controls; TRBV5-6, TRBV5-1 and TRBV20-1 belonged to this group.

The V segment lost 4 bases and the J segment 2 bases; nucleotides outside the gene matches: 8. The CDR3 runs 16 residues. Unique-molecular-identifier-tagged TCR beta cDNA libraries were used. One entry per CDR3 protein, called by TCRdb with MiXCR from the PCR reads. The sample holds more than 450,000 distinct CDR3 sequences, 40% to 50% seen once. A remark on this clonotype: Antigen unknown.

The sequencing sample was made of blood. V usage is TRBV12-3 or TRBV12-4 and J usage is TRBJ2-1, with 7 bases that match TRBD1. The receptor was derived from a girl aged 10 to 17 with multiple sclerosis. DNA for the CDR3: TGTGCCAGCAGTTCTATCCCGGGACAGCCCTACAATGAGCAGTTCTTC. This sequence encodes CASSSIPGQPYNEQFF.